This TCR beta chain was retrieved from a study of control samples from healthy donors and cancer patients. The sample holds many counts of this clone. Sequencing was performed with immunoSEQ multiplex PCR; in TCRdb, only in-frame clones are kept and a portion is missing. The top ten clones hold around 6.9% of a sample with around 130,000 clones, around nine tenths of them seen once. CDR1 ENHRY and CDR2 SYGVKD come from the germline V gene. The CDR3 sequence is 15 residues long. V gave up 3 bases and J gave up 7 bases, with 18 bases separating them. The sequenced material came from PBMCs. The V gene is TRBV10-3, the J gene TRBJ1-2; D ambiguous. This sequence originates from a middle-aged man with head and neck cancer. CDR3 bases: TGTGCCATCAGTGACTCGACGGACGGGTTAGGTGGCTACACCTTC. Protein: CAISDSTDGLGGYTF.